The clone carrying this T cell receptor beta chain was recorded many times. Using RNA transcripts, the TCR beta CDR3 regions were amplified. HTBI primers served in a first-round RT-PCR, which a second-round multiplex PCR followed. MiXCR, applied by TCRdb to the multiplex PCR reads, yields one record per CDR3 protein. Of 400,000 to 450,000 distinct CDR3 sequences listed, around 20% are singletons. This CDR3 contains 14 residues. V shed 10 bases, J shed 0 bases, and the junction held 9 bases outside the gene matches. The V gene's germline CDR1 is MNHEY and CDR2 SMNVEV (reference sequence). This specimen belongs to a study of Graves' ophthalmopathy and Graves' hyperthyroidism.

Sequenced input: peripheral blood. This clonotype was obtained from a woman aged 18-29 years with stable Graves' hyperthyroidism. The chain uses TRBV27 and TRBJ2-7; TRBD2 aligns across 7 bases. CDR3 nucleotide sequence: TGTGCCACCCGGAGCCTAGCGGCCTCCTACGAGCAGTACTTC. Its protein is CATRSLAASYEQYF.